These T cell receptor beta chains were read from a single sample in a study of somatic mutations in cytotoxic T cells in rheumatoid arthritis. TCRdb's copy holds only in-frame clones and misses some; the assay was immunoSEQ multiplex PCR. The data hold 18,000 or so clones, with 74% observed a single time. Sequencing input: CD8+ T cells sorted from blood. Every receptor here comes from a man aged 55-75 years in good health. CDR3s include the opening cysteine and the closing phenylalanine or tryptophan. A D gene is named only where the DNA matches it firmly. Where a row states a size, it is once, few, many or the class of an expanded clone; other rows omit it.

d_call: TRBD2
j_call: TRBJ2-1
clone_size: .
v_call: TRBV7-9
cdr3_aa: CASSSRDSGVYNEQFF
cdr3_nt: TGTGCCAGCAGCTCCAGGGATAGCGGGGTATACAATGAGCAGTTCTTC

d_call: .
j_call: TRBJ2-7
clone_size: .
v_call: TRBV5-5
cdr3_aa: CASSPVGDDYEQYF
cdr3_nt: TGTGCCAGCAGCCCCGTCGGAGACGACTACGAGCAGTACTTC

d_call: TRBD1
j_call: TRBJ1-1
clone_size: .
v_call: TRBV2
cdr3_aa: CASLRGDRVEAFF
cdr3_nt: TGTGCCAGCCTTAGAGGGGACAGGGTAGAAGCTTTCTTT

d_call: TRBD2
j_call: TRBJ2-1
clone_size: few
v_call: TRBV6-4
cdr3_aa: CASSELGGGTNEQFF
cdr3_nt: TGTGCCAGCAGTGAACTTGGCGGGGGAACGAATGAGCAGTTCTTC

d_call: .
j_call: TRBJ2-2
clone_size: .
v_call: TRBV7-9
cdr3_aa: CASSPRGQNTGELFF
cdr3_nt: TGTGCCAGCAGCCCGCGGGGCCAGAACACCGGGGAGCTGTTTTTT

d_call: .
j_call: TRBJ2-1
clone_size: .
v_call: TRBV7-6
cdr3_aa: CASSLAGAGRHEQFF
cdr3_nt: TGTGCCAGCAGCTTAGCGGGGGCAGGGCGCCATGAGCAGTTCTTC

d_call: .
j_call: TRBJ2-5
clone_size: .
v_call: TRBV4-1
cdr3_aa: CASSQAQGQETQYF
cdr3_nt: TGCGCCAGCAGCCAAGCCCAGGGTCAAGAGACCCAGTACTTC

d_call: TRBD1
j_call: TRBJ1-1
clone_size: .
v_call: TRBV9
cdr3_aa: CASSLNRGQLMNTEAFF
cdr3_nt: TGTGCCAGCAGCTTGAACAGGGGGCAATTGATGAACACTGAAGCTTTCTTT

d_call: .
j_call: TRBJ2-1
clone_size: .
v_call: TRBV10-3
cdr3_aa: CAISETGGNEQFF
cdr3_nt: TGTGCCATCAGTGAGACAGGTGGGAATGAGCAGTTCTTC

d_call: .
j_call: TRBJ2-7
clone_size: .
v_call: TRBV9
cdr3_aa: CASSPQQRSYEQYF
cdr3_nt: TGTGCCAGCAGCCCCCAGCAGAGGTCATACGAGCAGTACTTC

d_call: TRBD1
j_call: TRBJ2-7
clone_size: .
v_call: TRBV7-6
cdr3_aa: CASIRQGSYEQYF
cdr3_nt: TGTGCCAGCATACGACAGGGTTCCTACGAGCAGTACTTC

d_call: .
j_call: TRBJ1-2
clone_size: .
v_call: TRBV7-6
cdr3_aa: CASSPTDNYGYTF
cdr3_nt: TGTGCCAGCAGCCCGACAGATAACTATGGCTACACCTTC

d_call: .
j_call: TRBJ1-2
clone_size: .
v_call: TRBV21-1
cdr3_aa: CASSSCRTGEDCNYGYTF
cdr3_nt: TGTGCCAGCAGCTCCTGCCGGACAGGGGAAGACTGCAACTATGGCTACACCTTC

d_call: TRBD2
j_call: TRBJ2-7
clone_size: .
v_call: TRBV27
cdr3_aa: CASSFHGTSGGNDEQYF
cdr3_nt: TGTGCCAGCAGTTTCCACGGGACTAGCGGGGGCAATGACGAGCAGTACTTC

d_call: .
j_call: TRBJ2-7
clone_size: .
v_call: TRBV7-3
cdr3_aa: CASSLLGASEQYF
cdr3_nt: TGTGCCAGCAGCTTACTAGGGGCGAGTGAGCAGTACTTC

d_call: .
j_call: TRBJ2-5
clone_size: .
v_call: TRBV5-6
cdr3_aa: CASSSDSRRAQYF
cdr3_nt: TGTGCCAGCAGCTCTGACTCGCGGAGGGCCCAGTACTTC

d_call: .
j_call: TRBJ2-7
clone_size: .
v_call: TRBV7-3
cdr3_aa: CASSSAGSPHEQYF
cdr3_nt: TGTGCCAGCAGCTCTGCCGGGAGCCCCCACGAGCAGTACTTC

d_call: TRBD2
j_call: TRBJ2-7
clone_size: .
v_call: TRBV7-6
cdr3_aa: CASSLRPPGLAGGHEQYF
cdr3_nt: TGTGCCAGCAGCTTAAGGCCCCCGGGACTAGCGGGAGGGCACGAGCAGTACTTC

d_call: .
j_call: TRBJ2-3
clone_size: .
v_call: TRBV13
cdr3_aa: CASSFWSVSTDTQYF
cdr3_nt: TGTGCCAGCAGCTTTTGGTCAGTAAGCACAGATACGCAGTATTTT

d_call: .
j_call: TRBJ1-5
clone_size: once
v_call: TRBV15
cdr3_aa: CATSHGRRGMWMGNQPQHF
cdr3_nt: TGTGCCACCAGCCATGGGAGGAGGGGAATGTGGATGGGCAATCAGCCCCAGCATTTT

d_call: TRBD1
j_call: TRBJ1-2
clone_size: once
v_call: TRBV7-9
cdr3_aa: CASSRGGDRAGGYTF
cdr3_nt: TGTGCCAGCAGCCGTGGGGGGGACAGGGCCGGCGGCTACACCTTC

d_call: TRBD1
j_call: TRBJ1-2
clone_size: once
v_call: TRBV19
cdr3_aa: CASSIPLTGDGYTF
cdr3_nt: TGTGCCAGTAGTATACCCCTTACAGGGGACGGCTACACCTTC

d_call: TRBD1
j_call: TRBJ2-7
clone_size: .
v_call: TRBV6-5
cdr3_aa: CASSYSTGWYEQYF
cdr3_nt: TGTGCCAGCAGTTACTCGACAGGGTGGTACGAGCAGTACTTC

d_call: TRBD1
j_call: TRBJ1-5
clone_size: .
v_call: TRBV6-1
cdr3_aa: CASGQGQPQHF
cdr3_nt: TGTGCCAGCGGACAGGGCCAGCCCCAGCATTTT

d_call: TRBD2
j_call: TRBJ2-1
clone_size: .
v_call: TRBV9
cdr3_aa: CASGWGLAGSHEQFF
cdr3_nt: TGTGCCAGCGGCTGGGGACTAGCGGGATCCCATGAGCAGTTCTTC

d_call: .
j_call: TRBJ2-7
clone_size: .
v_call: TRBV27
cdr3_aa: CASSPPRPTYEQYF
cdr3_nt: TGTGCCAGCAGTCCACCCAGGCCGACCTACGAGCAGTACTTC

d_call: .
j_call: TRBJ2-5
clone_size: few
v_call: TRBV6-1
cdr3_aa: CASSEAWKMRADQETQYF
cdr3_nt: TGTGCCAGCAGTGAAGCCTGGAAGATGCGGGCGGACCAAGAGACCCAGTACTTC

d_call: TRBD2
j_call: TRBJ2-7
clone_size: .
v_call: TRBV27
cdr3_aa: CASSPTSGRAYEQYF
cdr3_nt: TGTGCCAGCAGCCCTACTAGCGGGAGGGCCTACGAGCAGTACTTC

d_call: .
j_call: TRBJ1-1
clone_size: once
v_call: TRBV27
cdr3_aa: CASSWTVNTEAFF
cdr3_nt: TGTGCCAGCAGCTGGACAGTGAACACTGAAGCTTTCTTT

d_call: .
j_call: TRBJ2-1
clone_size: few
v_call: TRBV5-6
cdr3_aa: CASSLARNEQFF
cdr3_nt: TGTGCCAGCAGCTTGGCCCGCAATGAGCAGTTCTTC

d_call: .
j_call: TRBJ2-1
clone_size: once
v_call: TRBV7-6
cdr3_aa: CASSLALPDSYNEQFF
cdr3_nt: TGTGCCAGCAGCTTAGCGCTCCCAGACTCCTACAATGAGCAGTTCTTC

d_call: .
j_call: TRBJ1-2
clone_size: .
v_call: TRBV13
cdr3_aa: CASSLRGDYGYTF
cdr3_nt: TGTGCCAGCAGCTTAAGGGGTGACTATGGCTACACCTTC

d_call: .
j_call: TRBJ1-1
clone_size: .
v_call: TRBV14
cdr3_aa: CATNWGGTEAFF
cdr3_nt: TGTGCCACCAATTGGGGGGGTACTGAAGCTTTCTTT

d_call: TRBD2
j_call: TRBJ2-1
clone_size: .
v_call: TRBV4-3
cdr3_aa: CASSQEGLAVSYNEQFF
cdr3_nt: TGCGCCAGCAGCCAAGAGGGCCTAGCGGTTTCCTACAATGAGCAGTTCTTC

d_call: TRBD1
j_call: TRBJ1-6
clone_size: .
v_call: TRBV5-1
cdr3_aa: CASSPKTGGNYNSPLHF
cdr3_nt: TGCGCCAGCAGCCCGAAGACAGGGGGCAACTATAATTCACCCCTCCACTTT

d_call: .
j_call: TRBJ2-5
clone_size: .
v_call: TRBV5-6
cdr3_aa: CASSLVGDQETQYF
cdr3_nt: TGTGCCAGCAGCTTGGTCGGGGACCAAGAGACCCAGTACTTC

d_call: .
j_call: TRBJ1-5
clone_size: .
v_call: TRBV5-5
cdr3_aa: CASSLSSSSNQPQHF
cdr3_nt: TGTGCCAGCAGCTTGTCGAGTAGTAGCAATCAGCCCCAGCATTTT

d_call: .
j_call: TRBJ2-5
clone_size: .
v_call: TRBV25-1
cdr3_aa: CASSDNRVGQETQYF
cdr3_nt: TGTGCCAGCAGTGATAACAGGGTAGGCCAAGAGACCCAGTACTTC

d_call: .
j_call: TRBJ2-2
clone_size: .
v_call: TRBV27
cdr3_aa: CASSSMARSNTGELFF
cdr3_nt: TGTGCCAGCAGTTCCATGGCCAGGTCGAACACCGGGGAGCTGTTTTTT

d_call: .
j_call: TRBJ2-7
clone_size: once
v_call: TRBV10-3
cdr3_aa: CAISEKIAGLAYEQYF
cdr3_nt: TGTGCCATCAGTGAGAAGATTGCGGGACTGGCCTACGAGCAGTACTTC

d_call: TRBD1
j_call: TRBJ2-7
clone_size: .
v_call: TRBV5-1
cdr3_aa: CASSLTQGSSYEQYF
cdr3_nt: TGCGCCAGCAGTCTTACACAGGGGAGCTCCTACGAGCAGTACTTC

d_call: .
j_call: TRBJ2-6
clone_size: few
v_call: TRBV4-3
cdr3_aa: CASSQDTTGFGANVLTF
cdr3_nt: TGCGCCAGCAGCCAAGACACTACAGGGTTTGGGGCCAACGTCCTGACTTTC

d_call: .
j_call: TRBJ2-5
clone_size: medium-sized
v_call: TRBV7-9
cdr3_aa: CASRADQETQYF
cdr3_nt: TGTGCCAGCAGGGCGGACCAAGAGACCCAGTACTTC